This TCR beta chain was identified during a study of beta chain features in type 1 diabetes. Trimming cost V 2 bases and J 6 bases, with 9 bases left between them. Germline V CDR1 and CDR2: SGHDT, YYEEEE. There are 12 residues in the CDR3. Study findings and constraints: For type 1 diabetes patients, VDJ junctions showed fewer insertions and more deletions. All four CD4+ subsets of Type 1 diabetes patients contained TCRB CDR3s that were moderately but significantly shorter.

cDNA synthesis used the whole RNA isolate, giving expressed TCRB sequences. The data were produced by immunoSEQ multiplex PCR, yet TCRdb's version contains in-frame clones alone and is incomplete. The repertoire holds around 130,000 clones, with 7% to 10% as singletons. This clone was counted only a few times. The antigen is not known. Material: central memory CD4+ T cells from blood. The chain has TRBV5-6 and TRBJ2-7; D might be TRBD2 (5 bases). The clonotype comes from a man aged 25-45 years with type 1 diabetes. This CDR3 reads CASSFDRGEQYF. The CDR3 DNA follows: TGTGCCAGCAGCTTTGACCGGGGCGAGCAGTACTTC.